The 2 T cell receptor beta chains listed next were all sequenced from one sample in a study of blood T cells in healthy people across ages. Sample-barcoded 5' priming and a J-beta primer mix drove a second PCR of roughly 6 to 12 cycles. TCRdb re-derived calls from the 5' RACE reads in MiXCR, one entry per CDR3 protein. The sample includes 950,000 to 1,200,000 distinct CDR3 sequences, 35% to 45% of them seen just once. Sequencing used blood. Source of these receptors: a man aged 18 to 29 in good health.

With regard to this clonotype: A much larger clone differs by one base, so this may be a read error. The rearrangement uses TRBV7-2 and TRBJ1-5; D uncertain. The CDR3 consists of 13 residues. CDR1 is SGHTA and CDR2 is FQGNSA in the germline V gene. The CDR3: CASSLISNQLQHF. The DNA of the CDR3 is TGTGCCAGCAGCTTAATTAGCAATCAGCTCCAGCATTTT.

This clonotype has only one observation. The V call is TRBV7-2, the J call TRBJ1-2; no clear D. The V and J ends lost 7 bases and 3 bases respectively, with 21 bases between them. CDR1 is SGHTA and CDR2 is FQGNSA in the germline V gene. The CDR3 sequence is 16 residues long. CDR3 DNA sequence: TGTGCCAGCACACAGAGTTCTAGTCCCTTCGACTATGGCTACACCTTC. This gives the protein CASTQSSSPFDYGYTF.